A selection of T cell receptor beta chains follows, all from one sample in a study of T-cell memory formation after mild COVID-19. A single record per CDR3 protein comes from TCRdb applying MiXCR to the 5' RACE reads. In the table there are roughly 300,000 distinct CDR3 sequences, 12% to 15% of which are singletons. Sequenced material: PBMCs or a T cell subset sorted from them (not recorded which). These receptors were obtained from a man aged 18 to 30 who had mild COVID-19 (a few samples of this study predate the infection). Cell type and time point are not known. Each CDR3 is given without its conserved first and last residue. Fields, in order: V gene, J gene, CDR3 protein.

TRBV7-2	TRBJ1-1	ASSWRTGGAGTEAF
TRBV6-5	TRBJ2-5	ASKGGLAKETQY
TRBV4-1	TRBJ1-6	ASSQLDGQVNSPLH
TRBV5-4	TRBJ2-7	ASSLVETSPYEQY
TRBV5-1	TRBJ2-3	ASSSTSASTDTQY
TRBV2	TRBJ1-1	ASIEAIAAF
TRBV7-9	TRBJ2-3	ASSLTSERRMDTQY
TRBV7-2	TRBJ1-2	ASSRGLYGYT
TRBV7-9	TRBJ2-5	ASSLAPAAETQY
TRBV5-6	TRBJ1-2	ASSILTGTPGGYT
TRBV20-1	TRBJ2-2	SAEGHSNTGELF
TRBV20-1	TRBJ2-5	SALGLEVKETQY
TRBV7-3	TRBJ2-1	ASSLRGGRFGDEQF
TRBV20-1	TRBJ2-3	SAPYLSTDTQY
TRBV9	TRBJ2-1	ASSVTSGGNEQF
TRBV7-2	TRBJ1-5	ASSSQGNSNQPQH
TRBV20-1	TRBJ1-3	SARDEAGNTIY